A selection of T cell receptor beta chains follows, all from one sample in a study of siplizumab effects on memory and regulatory T cells. Only in-frame clones appear in the TCRdb table, and some are missing; sequencing was by immunoSEQ multiplex PCR. Seen here are more than 85,000 clones, just under 90% observed once, and the top ten hold roughly 15%. The sample was CD4+ T cells sorted from blood. The receptors derive from a human donor in good health. Each CDR3 is given with its conserved first and last residue. The D gene is left open where the match is weak. Clone size, where shown, is once, few, many, or a class for clones that have expanded.

V gene	clone size	D gene	CDR3 length	J gene	CDR3 DNA	CDR3 protein
TRBV7-2	-	TRBD2	16	TRBJ2-3	TGTGCCAGCAGCTTAGACGCGGGAGGGCGCACAGATACGCAGTATTTT	CASSLDAGGRTDTQYF
TRBV30	-	TRBD1	14	TRBJ1-4	TGTGCGGTTCAGACAGGGGCAACTAATGAAAAACTGTTTTTT	CAVQTGATNEKLFF
TRBV5-1	-	-	14	TRBJ2-7	TGCGCCAGCAGCTTGGCCGGATTCCAACTCGAGCAGTACTTC	CASSLAGFQLEQYF
TRBV7-9	-	-	13	TRBJ2-1	TGTGCCTCGGGCTCCACCCCAAACAATGAGCAGTTCTTC	CASGSTPNNEQFF
TRBV5-4	-	-	15	TRBJ1-2	TGTGCCAGCAGCCGGGAAGGACAGTATAACTATGGCTACACCTTC	CASSREGQYNYGYTF
TRBV9	-	-	12	TRBJ2-3	TGTGCCAGCAGCGTTGTGGGCCATACGCAGTATTTT	CASSVVGHTQYF
TRBV28	-	-	13	TRBJ2-7	TGTGCCAGCAGTTTATGGGGGGTGCGCGAGCAGTACTTC	CASSLWGVREQYF
TRBV5-3	-	-	15	TRBJ2-6	TGTGCCAGAAGCGAGCCGGGGTCTGGGGCCAACGTCCTGACTTTC	CARSEPGSGANVLTF
TRBV7-2	-	-	15	TRBJ1-1	TGTGCCAGCAGCTTGCAGGGCGGGATGAACACTGAAGCTTTCTTT	CASSLQGGMNTEAFF
TRBV5-8	-	TRBD1	15	TRBJ2-5	TGTGCCAGCAGTGGAAGACAGGGGCCGGTGAAGACCCAGTACTTC	CASSGRQGPVKTQYF
TRBV7-8	-	-	16	TRBJ1-3	TGTGCCAGCAGCCGCTCTGGGTCGAACTCTGGAAACACCATATATTTT	CASSRSGSNSGNTIYF
TRBV5-6	-	TRBD1	16	TRBJ1-2	TGTGCCAGCAGCGCCTACCGGGACAGGGGTGGGTATGGCTACACCTTC	CASSAYRDRGGYGYTF
TRBV5-5	-	-	16	TRBJ2-1	TGTGCCAGCAGCTTCGTTATACACTTCTCCTACAATGAGCAGTTCTTC	CASSFVIHFSYNEQFF
TRBV5-4	-	TRBD1	15	TRBJ1-2	TGTGCCAGCAGCTTGGGGGGACAGGGACTCTATGGCTACACCTTC	CASSLGGQGLYGYTF
TRBV7-8	-	-	14	TRBJ2-7	TGTGCCAGCAGCTTCCGACAGGGAGGTCTCGAGCAGTACTTC	CASSFRQGGLEQYF
TRBV5-1	-	-	13	TRBJ2-1	TGCGCCAGCAGCTTGGCAGACTTGAATGAGCAGTTCTTC	CASSLADLNEQFF
TRBV7-2	-	TRBD1	15	TRBJ2-3	TGTGCCAGCAGCTCCTCGGGACAGGGGGAAGATACGCAGTATTTT	CASSSSGQGEDTQYF
TRBV5-1	-	-	14	TRBJ1-5	TGCGCCAGCAGCTTGGATGGTTCTGATCAGCCCCAGCATTTT	CASSLDGSDQPQHF
TRBV18	few	-	14	TRBJ2-1	TGTGCCAGCTCACCACCGCGGCCCTCCAATGAGCAGTTCTTC	CASSPPRPSNEQFF
TRBV7-9	-	-	17	TRBJ1-1	TGTGCCAGCAGCTTAGAAGGCAGGGGCCACATGAACACTGAAGCTTTCTTT	CASSLEGRGHMNTEAFF
TRBV6-5	few	TRBD1	15	TRBJ2-7	TGTGCCAGCAGCAACCGGGACAGGGGATCTCCCGAGCAGTACTTC	CASSNRDRGSPEQYF
TRBV9	-	-	16	TRBJ2-2	TGTGCCAGCAGCACCGGGATCACAATTTACACCGGGGAGCTGTTTTTT	CASSTGITIYTGELFF
TRBV23-1	-	TRBD1	15	TRBJ2-5	TGCGCCAGCAGTCAAGGGGACAGGCCCCAGGAGACCCAGTACTTC	CASSQGDRPQETQYF